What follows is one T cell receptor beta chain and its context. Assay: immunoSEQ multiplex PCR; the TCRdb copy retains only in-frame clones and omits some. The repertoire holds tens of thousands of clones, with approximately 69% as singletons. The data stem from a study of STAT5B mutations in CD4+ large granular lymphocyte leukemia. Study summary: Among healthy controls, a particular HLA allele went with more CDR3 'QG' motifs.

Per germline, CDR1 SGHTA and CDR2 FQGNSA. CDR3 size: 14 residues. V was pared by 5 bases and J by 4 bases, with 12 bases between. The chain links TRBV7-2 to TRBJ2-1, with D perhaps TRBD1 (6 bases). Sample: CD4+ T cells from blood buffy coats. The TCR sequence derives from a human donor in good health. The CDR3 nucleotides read TGTGCCAGCAGCCTTGGGACACCTTACAATGAGCAGTTCTTC. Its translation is CASSLGTPYNEQFF.